The 18 T cell receptor beta chains in this list originate from one sample, sequenced in a study of CD8+CD57+ T cells in acquired aplastic anemia. For CDR3 and TCR beta VDJ profiling, genomic DNA was the template used. MiXCR, run by TCRdb on the reads, gives a single entry per CDR3 protein. The table shows under 200,000 distinct CDR3 sequences, with 35% to 55% occurring only once. Input material: sorted CD4+, CD8+, or CD8+CD57+ T cells (not recorded which) from PBMCs. The receptors here all came from a human donor in good health.

The V and J genes are TRBV15 and TRBJ1-4; D gene ambiguous. From germline, CDR1 is LNHNV and CDR2 YYDKDF (reference sequence). The ends were cut back, 6 bases at V and 1 base at J, with 12 bases in the middle. There are 15 residues in the CDR3. The CDR3 spells CATRPSRGTNEKLFF. The CDR3 nucleotides read TGTGCCACCAGGCCATCTCGGGGAACTAATGAAAAACTGTTTTTT.

The rearrangement links TRBV7-8 to TRBJ1-2; 8 bases map to TRBD1. Germline V gene data show CDR1 as SGHVS and CDR2 as FQNEAQ. This CDR3 is 14 amino acids long. The trim removed 5 bases at V and 5 bases at J, leaving 7 bases unmatched. CDR3 residues: CASSLGTGKYGYTF. Here the CDR3 DNA reads TGTGCCAGCAGCCTCGGGACAGGAAAATATGGCTACACCTTC.

Worth noting for this clonotype: A much bigger clone sits one base away, suggesting this may be a read error. The chain has TRBV12-3 or TRBV12-4 and TRBJ2-1; weak D call: TRBD1 (6 bases). This CDR3 contains 15 residues. V gave up 3 bases and J gave up 6 bases, with 15 bases separating them. CDR3 sequence: CASSFLEGEFNEQFF. CDR3 bases: TGTGCCAGCAGTTTTCTAGAGGGGGAGTTCAATGAGCAGTTCTTC.

Concerning this clonotype itself: Being one base from a much bigger clone, this may be a read error. The chain is built from TRBV20-1 and TRBJ1-5; D is perhaps TRBD1 (6 bases). V gave up 5 bases and J gave up 2 bases, with 13 bases separating them. This CDR3 contains 14 residues. In germline, CDR1 is DFQATT, CDR2 SNEGSKA (reference sequence). Written as DNA, the CDR3 is TGCAGTGCTGCCAGGACAGCTCGCAATCAGCCCCAGCATTTT. It translates to CSAARTARNQPQHF.

V gene TRBV24-1 combines with J gene TRBJ2-7; 11 bases are a match to TRBD2. The junction had 12 bases not matched to a gene; V was cut back by 9 bases and J by 6 bases. Per the germline V gene, CDR1 is KGHDR and CDR2 is SFDVKD. This CDR3 is built from 15 residues. CDR3 nucleotide sequence: TGTGCCACCGGCGGGACTAGCGGTACTCCGGGCGAGCAGTACTTC. Translating it yields CATGGTSGTPGEQYF.

A few counts support this clonotype. This sequence joins TRBV15 and TRBJ2-1, with D possibly called TRBD1 or TRBD2 (7 bases each). V lost 0 bases, J lost 5 bases, and 20 bases lay in between. Germline-derived CDR1 and CDR2 are LNHNV and YYDKDF (reference sequence). The CDR3 has 18 amino acids. The CDR3 protein is CATSRDEWGGTDDNEQFF. CDR3 DNA: TGTGCCACCAGCAGAGATGAGTGGGGGGGGACAGACGACAATGAGCAGTTCTTC.

CDR3 region: CASNFDSPLHF. The CDR3 DNA follows: TGTGCCAGTAATTTTGATTCACCCCTCCACTTT. The chain links TRBV28 to TRBJ1-6, with no clear D. Germline assignment: CDR1 MDHEN and CDR2 SYDVKM. This CDR3 is built from 11 residues. V was shortened by 9 bases and J by 8 bases, with 8 bases between the two germline ends.

This chain uses TRBV24-1 with TRBJ2-6, with 7 bases fitting TRBD2. Germline V lookup: CDR1 KGHDR, CDR2 SFDVKD. The CDR3 has 19 amino acids. V gave up 0 bases and J gave up 0 bases; unmatched junction bases: 7. The CDR3 sequence: CATSDLQPSGSSGANVLTF. The CDR3 bases are TGTGCCACCAGTGATTTGCAGCCTAGCGGAAGCTCTGGGGCCAACGTCCTGACTTTC.

This clonotype has a single count. The missing conserved phenylalanine or tryptophan at the end of this CDR3 makes a read error likely. V gene TRBV7-9 combines with J gene TRBJ2-5, with unresolved D. Per the germline V gene, CDR1 is SEHNR and CDR2 is FQNEAQ (reference sequence). The CDR3 totals 13 residues. The V and J ends lost 4 bases and 0 bases respectively, with 6 bases between them. CDR3 DNA sequence: TGTGCCAGCAGCTCCCAGTACCAAGAGACCCAGTACCTC. It encodes CASSSQYQETQYL.

V usage is TRBV5-4 and J usage is TRBJ1-2; unclear D gene. Germline CDR1 reads SGHNT; CDR2 reads YYREEE (reference sequence). The CDR3 length is 15 residues. Deletions cut 0 bases from V and 4 bases from J, with 13 bases between. DNA for the CDR3: TGTGCCAGCAGCTTGGTGGCCGGTGGCAGCTATGGCTACACCTTC. Amino acid sequence: CASSLVAGGSYGYTF.

This clonotype has at least ten counts. The CDR3 region is CASSYQSGNRGYTF. The CDR3 DNA reads TGTGCCAGCAGCTACCAATCGGGAAATCGGGGCTACACCTTC. V and J are TRBV7-2 and TRBJ1-2; D is unclear. V lost 4 bases and J 8 bases, leaving 17 bases between the germline ends. From germline, CDR1 is SGHTA and CDR2 FQGNSA. The CDR3 sequence is 14 residues long.

This clonotype was detected ten times or more. V usage is TRBV20-1 and J usage is TRBJ1-2, with D perhaps TRBD1 (5 bases). Germline loops: CDR1 DFQATT, CDR2 SNEGSKA (reference sequence). CDR3 size: 12 residues. The V gene lost 5 bases and the J gene lost 4 bases, with 11 bases spanning the gap. CDR3 region: CSAFRDPYGYTF. In DNA, the CDR3 is TGCAGTGCTTTCAGGGACCCCTATGGCTACACCTTC.

Notes on this clonotype: This may come from a read error, since a much larger clone is one base off. CDR3 in amino acids: CASSRTSGSFWEQYF. CDR3 in DNA: TGTGCCAGCAGCCGGACTAGCGGGAGTTTCTGGGAGCAGTACTTC. The genes are TRBV6-1 and TRBJ2-7; 13 bases are a match to TRBD2. The CDR3 is made up of 15 amino acids. Germline V CDR1 and CDR2: MNHNS, SASEGT. Losses at the gene ends were 6 bases for V and 7 bases for J; bases not matched to a gene: 9.

The V call is TRBV6-5, the J call TRBJ2-7, with 9 positions matching TRBD1. Germline trimming cut 1 base from V and 0 bases from J; bases unmatched to any gene: 4. Germline V gene lookup returns CDR1 MNHEY and CDR2 SVGAGI. The CDR3 is 16 residues long. Here the CDR3 reads CASSYLQGASSYEQYF. CDR3 sequence (DNA): TGTGCCAGCAGTTACTTACAGGGGGCAAGCTCCTACGAGCAGTACTTC.

Comment on this clonotype: This may be a read error, as it is one base from a much larger clone. The chain recombines TRBV10-3 with TRBJ2-2, with 7 positions matching TRBD1. Germline lookup yields CDR1 ENHRY and CDR2 SYGVKD. The CDR3 covers 16 residues. Germline trimming cut 2 bases from V and 9 bases from J; bases unmatched to any gene: 12. CDR3 bases: TGTGCCATCAGTGAGACTTCGACAGGGAATGCCCGGGAGCTGTTTTTT. This translates into CAISETSTGNARELFF.

The V gene is TRBV12-3 or TRBV12-4, the J gene TRBJ2-5; D not certain. This CDR3 has 14 residues. Trimming pared 6 bases from V and 5 bases from J, leaving 16 bases between. CDR3: CASRPTAARETQYF. Written as DNA, the CDR3 is TGTGCCAGCAGGCCAACCGCGGCCCGGGAGACCCAGTACTTC.

This chain joins TRBV6-5 and TRBJ2-5; D ambiguous. The germline V and J ends were trimmed by 0 bases and 0 bases, with 8 bases remaining between them. CDR1 is MNHEY, CDR2 SVGAGI, per germline. This CDR3 region has 15 residues. This CDR3 reads CASSYSAVYQETQYF. CDR3 DNA: TGTGCCAGCAGTTACTCGGCCGTGTACCAAGAGACCCAGTACTTC.

This clonotype was recorded at least ten times. The chain carries TRBV7-2 and TRBJ2-1; TRBD2 might be the D (6 bases). Trimming shortened V by 2 bases and J by 8 bases, and 13 bases separated the two germline ends. In germline, CDR1 is SGHTA, CDR2 FQGNSA. CDR3 length: 14 residues. DNA for the CDR3: TGTGCCAGCAGCTTATTGGTAAGGGAGGATGAGCAGTTCTTC. Its protein product is CASSLLVREDEQFF.